These T cell receptor beta chains were read from a single sample in a study of T cell changes during pregnancy in multiple sclerosis. Assay: immunoSEQ multiplex PCR; the TCRdb copy retains only in-frame clones and omits some. The data show some 120,000 clones, roughly 92% seen once. Sample: peripheral blood, taken before pregnancy. The receptor set was obtained from a female donor with multiple sclerosis, enrolled in a pregnancy study. CDR3s include the opening cysteine and the closing phenylalanine or tryptophan. A D gene is named only where the DNA matches it firmly. Clone size is given for some rows only: seen once, a few or many times, or a class if the clone is expanded.

clone_size: .
v_call: TRBV7-9
j_call: TRBJ2-7
d_call: TRBD2
cdr3_aa: CASSPGLASEEQYF
cdr3_nt: TGTGCCAGCAGCCCCGGACTAGCATCTGAGGAGCAGTACTTC

clone_size: .
v_call: TRBV5-5
j_call: TRBJ1-1
d_call: .
cdr3_aa: CASSSIPGETTEAFF
cdr3_nt: TGTGCCAGCAGCTCTATCCCAGGGGAAACCACTGAAGCTTTCTTT

clone_size: .
v_call: TRBV4-2
j_call: TRBJ2-1
d_call: TRBD2
cdr3_aa: CASSLTSGGTYNEQFF
cdr3_nt: TGTGCCAGCAGTCTGACTAGCGGAGGGACCTACAATGAGCAGTTCTTC

clone_size: .
v_call: TRBV5-1
j_call: TRBJ1-6
d_call: .
cdr3_aa: CASSLGGQPLHF
cdr3_nt: TGCGCCAGCAGCTTGGGAGGGCAACCCCTCCACTTT

clone_size: .
v_call: TRBV18
j_call: TRBJ2-5
d_call: TRBD1
cdr3_aa: CASSPRDSQETQYF
cdr3_nt: TGTGCCAGCTCACCAAGGGACAGCCAAGAGACCCAGTACTTC

clone_size: .
v_call: TRBV27
j_call: TRBJ2-5
d_call: TRBD2
cdr3_aa: CASRPRGLAGEGRQETQYF
cdr3_nt: TGTGCCAGCAGACCCAGGGGGCTAGCGGGAGAAGGGCGGCAAGAGACCCAGTACTTC

clone_size: .
v_call: TRBV25-1
j_call: TRBJ2-5
d_call: .
cdr3_aa: CASTTKQGMGQETQYF
cdr3_nt: TGTGCCAGCACCACGAAGCAGGGTATGGGGCAAGAGACCCAGTACTTC

clone_size: .
v_call: TRBV4-1
j_call: TRBJ1-1
d_call: .
cdr3_aa: CASSHGQMNTEAFF
cdr3_nt: TGCGCCAGCAGCCACGGACAGATGAACACTGAAGCTTTCTTT

clone_size: .
v_call: TRBV7-9
j_call: TRBJ1-5
d_call: .
cdr3_aa: CASSMTVPEGPQHF
cdr3_nt: TGTGCCAGCAGCATGACAGTACCAGAAGGGCCCCAGCATTTT

clone_size: .
v_call: TRBV7-9
j_call: TRBJ2-1
d_call: .
cdr3_aa: CASSLAFRGNEQFF
cdr3_nt: TGTGCCAGCAGCTTAGCGTTTCGGGGTAATGAGCAGTTCTTC

clone_size: .
v_call: TRBV6-1
j_call: TRBJ2-3
d_call: TRBD2
cdr3_aa: CASRSGGGTDTQYF
cdr3_nt: TGTGCCAGCCGGAGCGGGGGAGGTACAGATACGCAGTATTTT

clone_size: .
v_call: TRBV7-8
j_call: TRBJ1-5
d_call: .
cdr3_aa: CASSLGPGRGDQPQHF
cdr3_nt: TGTGCCAGCAGCTTAGGACCGGGGCGGGGGGATCAGCCCCAGCATTTT

clone_size: .
v_call: TRBV6-5
j_call: TRBJ1-1
d_call: TRBD1
cdr3_aa: CASSLNRGHGAFF
cdr3_nt: TGTGCCAGCAGTTTAAACAGGGGGCATGGAGCTTTCTTT

clone_size: .
v_call: TRBV30
j_call: TRBJ2-2
d_call: .
cdr3_aa: CAWSGGPIKAGELFF
cdr3_nt: TGTGCCTGGAGTGGGGGGCCGATAAAGGCCGGGGAGCTGTTTTTT

clone_size: once
v_call: TRBV7-3
j_call: TRBJ1-2
d_call: TRBD1
cdr3_aa: CASSLEGGAYYGYTF
cdr3_nt: TGTGCCAGCAGCTTGGAAGGGGGCGCCTACTATGGCTACACCTTC

clone_size: .
v_call: TRBV9
j_call: TRBJ2-7
d_call: .
cdr3_aa: CASSPRVFDDEQYF
cdr3_nt: TGTGCCAGCAGCCCCCGGGTCTTTGACGACGAGCAGTACTTC

clone_size: .
v_call: TRBV7-3
j_call: TRBJ2-3
d_call: .
cdr3_aa: CASSARRRGRGTDTQYF
cdr3_nt: TGTGCCAGCAGCGCCCGACGGAGGGGAAGGGGCACAGATACGCAGTATTTT

clone_size: once
v_call: TRBV18
j_call: TRBJ1-3
d_call: .
cdr3_aa: CASSPRDTRAQGGNTIYF
cdr3_nt: TGTGCCAGCTCACCACGGGACACCCGTGCCCAAGGTGGAAACACCATATATTTT

clone_size: .
v_call: TRBV2
j_call: TRBJ1-6
d_call: .
cdr3_aa: CASSEEGGISPLHF
cdr3_nt: TGTGCCAGCAGTGAAGAGGGGGGGATTTCACCCCTCCACTTT

clone_size: .
v_call: TRBV28
j_call: TRBJ2-7
d_call: TRBD2
cdr3_aa: CASSFFPGGRNYEQYF
cdr3_nt: TGTGCCAGCAGTTTTTTCCCTGGCGGGAGAAACTACGAGCAGTACTTC

clone_size: few
v_call: TRBV6-5
j_call: TRBJ1-1
d_call: .
cdr3_aa: CVATRGHTEAFF
cdr3_nt: TGTGTCGCAACCAGGGGTCACACTGAAGCTTTCTTT

clone_size: .
v_call: TRBV5-1
j_call: TRBJ1-3
d_call: TRBD1
cdr3_aa: CASSATYDRAIGNTIYF
cdr3_nt: TGCGCCAGCAGTGCCACCTATGACAGGGCCATCGGAAACACCATATATTTT

clone_size: .
v_call: TRBV5-6
j_call: TRBJ1-1
d_call: TRBD1
cdr3_aa: CASSLTPGGVNAEAFF
cdr3_nt: TGTGCCAGCAGCTTGACCCCAGGGGGCGTTAACGCTGAAGCTTTCTTT

clone_size: once
v_call: TRBV18
j_call: TRBJ2-5
d_call: TRBD2
cdr3_aa: CASSPPSGGLYQETQYF
cdr3_nt: TGTGCCAGCTCTCCCCCTAGCGGGGGCCTGTACCAAGAGACCCAGTACTTC

clone_size: .
v_call: TRBV19
j_call: TRBJ2-1
d_call: .
cdr3_aa: CASSIDLPSSYNEQFF
cdr3_nt: TGTGCCAGTAGTATAGATTTGCCGAGCTCCTACAATGAGCAGTTCTTC

clone_size: .
v_call: TRBV9
j_call: TRBJ1-1
d_call: TRBD1
cdr3_aa: CASSKQGTEAFF
cdr3_nt: TGTGCCAGCAGCAAACAGGGGACTGAAGCTTTCTTT

clone_size: .
v_call: TRBV11-3
j_call: TRBJ2-1
d_call: .
cdr3_aa: CASSPNPGGPLFF
cdr3_nt: TGTGCCAGCAGCCCAAATCCCGGAGGGCCTCTGTTCTTC

clone_size: .
v_call: TRBV10-2
j_call: TRBJ1-2
d_call: .
cdr3_aa: CASRGGATGPYGYTF
cdr3_nt: TGCGCCAGCCGAGGGGGGGCAACCGGCCCTTATGGCTACACCTTC

clone_size: .
v_call: TRBV30
j_call: TRBJ1-2
d_call: .
cdr3_aa: CAWSENSNYGYTF
cdr3_nt: TGTGCCTGGAGTGAAAACAGCAACTATGGCTACACCTTC

clone_size: .
v_call: TRBV11-2
j_call: TRBJ1-4
d_call: .
cdr3_aa: CASSPTFRGGRKLFF
cdr3_nt: TGTGCCAGCAGCCCTACCTTTCGAGGGGGACGAAAACTGTTTTTT